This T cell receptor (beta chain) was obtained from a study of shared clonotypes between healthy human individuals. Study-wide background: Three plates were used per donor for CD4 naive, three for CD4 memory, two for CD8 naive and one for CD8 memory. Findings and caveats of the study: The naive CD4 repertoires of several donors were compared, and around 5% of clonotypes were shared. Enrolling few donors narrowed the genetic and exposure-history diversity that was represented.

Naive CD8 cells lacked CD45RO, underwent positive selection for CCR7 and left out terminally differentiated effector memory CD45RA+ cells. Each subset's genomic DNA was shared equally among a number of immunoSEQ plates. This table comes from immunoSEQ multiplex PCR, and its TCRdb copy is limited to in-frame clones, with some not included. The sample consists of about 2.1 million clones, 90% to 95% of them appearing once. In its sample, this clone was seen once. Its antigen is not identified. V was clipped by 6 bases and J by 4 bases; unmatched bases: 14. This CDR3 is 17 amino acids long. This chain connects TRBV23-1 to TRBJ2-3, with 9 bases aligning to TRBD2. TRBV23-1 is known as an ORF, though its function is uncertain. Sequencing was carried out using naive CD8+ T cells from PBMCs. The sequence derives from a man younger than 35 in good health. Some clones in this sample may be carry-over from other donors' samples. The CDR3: CASSHPKREEAPDTQYF. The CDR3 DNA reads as TGCGCCAGCAGCCACCCAAAGCGGGAGGAGGCCCCAGATACGCAGTATTTT.